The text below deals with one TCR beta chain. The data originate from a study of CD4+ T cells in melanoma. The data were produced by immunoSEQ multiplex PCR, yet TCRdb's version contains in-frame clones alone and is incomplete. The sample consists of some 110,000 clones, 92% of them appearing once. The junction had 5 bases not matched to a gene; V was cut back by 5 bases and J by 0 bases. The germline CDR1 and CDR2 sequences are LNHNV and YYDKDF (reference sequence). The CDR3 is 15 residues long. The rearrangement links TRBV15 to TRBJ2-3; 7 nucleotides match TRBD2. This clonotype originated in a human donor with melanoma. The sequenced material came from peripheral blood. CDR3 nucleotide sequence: TGTGCCACCAGCCTCGGGAGGACTAGCACAGATACGCAGTATTTT. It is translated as CATSLGRTSTDTQYF.